This T cell receptor (beta chain) was sequenced in a study of naive and memory T cell subsets. Study results and limitations: There was no ground truth to check naive and memory subset results. Naive repertoires, especially CD8, held a few larger clonotypes, possibly memory cells re-expressing CD45RA.

V lost 0 bases and J lost 4; bases outside the gene matches: 1. This CDR3 is 15 amino acids long. By share, this clonotype ranks as medium-sized (0.01 to 0.1%). Its antigen is not known. Two oligonucleotides, mixed equimolar, formed the beta constant-region primer covering TRBC1 and TRBC2. Four rounds of PCR amplified the ligated cDNA using nested alpha and beta constant-region primers plus SP2. An oligonucleotide with the SP2 primer and a 12-nucleotide UMI was ligated to the cDNA 3' end. TCRdb fed the UMI-ligation and nested PCR reads into MiXCR, producing one record per CDR3 protein. The table lists more than 95,000 distinct CDR3 sequences, around 13% of them singletons.

Sequenced sample: naive CD8+ T cells from blood. The receptor comes from a human donor in good health. This chain connects TRBV12-3 or TRBV12-4 to TRBJ2-5, with 11 positions matching TRBD1. CDR3 in DNA: TGTGCCAGCAGTTTAGCTGGGACAGGGGGAGAGACCCAGTACTTC. Translated, it gives CASSLAGTGGETQYF.